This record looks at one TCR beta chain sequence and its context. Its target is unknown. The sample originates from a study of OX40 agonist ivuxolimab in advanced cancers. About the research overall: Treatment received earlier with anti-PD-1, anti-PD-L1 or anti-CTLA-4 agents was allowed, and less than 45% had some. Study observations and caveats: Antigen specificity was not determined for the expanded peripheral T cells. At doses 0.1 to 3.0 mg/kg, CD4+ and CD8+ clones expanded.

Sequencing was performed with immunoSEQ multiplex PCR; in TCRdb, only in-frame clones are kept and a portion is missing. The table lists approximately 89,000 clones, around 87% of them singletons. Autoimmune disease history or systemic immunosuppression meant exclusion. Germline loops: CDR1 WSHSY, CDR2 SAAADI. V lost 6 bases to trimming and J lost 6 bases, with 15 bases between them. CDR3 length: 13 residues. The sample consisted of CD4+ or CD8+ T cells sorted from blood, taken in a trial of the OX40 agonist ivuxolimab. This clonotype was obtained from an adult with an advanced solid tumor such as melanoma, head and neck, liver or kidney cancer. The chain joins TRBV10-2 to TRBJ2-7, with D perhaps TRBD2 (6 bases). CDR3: CASREGGVGEQYF. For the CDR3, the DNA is TGCGCCAGCAGGGAGGGCGGGGTGGGCGAGCAGTACTTC.